This T cell receptor (beta chain) was captured by sequencing in a study of CD8 T cells in ankylosing spondylitis. Making use of molecular barcodes, quantitative 5'-RACE generated TCR beta libraries. TCRdb fed the 5' RACE reads into MiXCR, producing one record per CDR3 protein. Of about 240,000 distinct CDR3 sequences listed, around 11% were seen once; the top ten hold roughly 6.8%. The CDR3 runs to 14 residues. The V gene's germline CDR1 is DFQATT and CDR2 SNEGSKA (reference sequence). V lost 6 bases and J 3 bases, leaving 17 bases between the germline ends. This clonotype came up many times. What was sequenced was blood, either unsorted or a sorted T cell fraction (not recorded which). This TCR derives from a male donor with ankylosing spondylitis or in good health (not recorded which). This rearrangement joins TRBV20-1 to TRBJ1-1; possibly TRBD1 for D (5 bases). CDR3 residues: CSARLGGSDTEAFF. The CDR3 nucleotides read TGCAGTGCCAGGCTTGGGGGATCGGACACTGAAGCTTTCTTT.